This is a list of T cell receptor beta chains from one sample in a study of blood T cell repertoires in COVID-19. Profiled with immunoSEQ multiplex PCR; TCRdb holds only in-frame clones, not every one. The sample yields 200,000 or so clones, roughly 80% seen once. Sequenced material: PBMCs or T cells enriched from blood (not recorded which). The receptors here all came from a middle-aged man who had recovered from COVID-19. Each CDR3 is given with its conserved first and last residue.

TRBV9,TRBJ2-7,CASSVGASSYEQYF
TRBV7-9,TRBJ2-2,CASSVTGGLNTGELFF
TRBV28,TRBJ2-6,CATHQGQGETGANVLTF
TRBV4-1,TRBJ2-1,CASSQEGDRVNEQFF
TRBV6-5,TRBJ1-3,CASRPSGPGNTIYF
TRBV3-1/TRBV3-2,TRBJ2-1,CASSQDWLAGPNEQFF
TRBV10-3,TRBJ2-7,CAISGKQGPSSYEQYF
TRBV6-5,TRBJ2-1,CASKGASNEQFF
TRBV5-1,TRBJ1-1,CASSSGDLSSTEAFF
TRBV9,TRBJ2-5,CASSVAGRLETQYF
TRBV15,TRBJ1-2,CATSRDRSSYGYTF
TRBV6-2/TRBV6-3,TRBJ2-5,CASSASGPRQETQYF
TRBV19,TRBJ1-2,CASQDRGFGYGYTF
TRBV24-1,TRBJ1-5,CATSQGRRANQPQHF
TRBV2,TRBJ1-2,CASMSTNYGYTF
TRBV5-1,TRBJ2-5,CASSRGSQETQYF
TRBV5-5,TRBJ1-1,CASSPTYTTANTEAFF
TRBV27,TRBJ1-5,CASSSGRTGNTQPQHF
TRBV28,TRBJ1-2,CASSFGGMDGYTF
TRBV4-3,TRBJ1-6,CASSQERSGGASTPLHF
TRBV29-1,TRBJ1-1,CSVVEGLNTEAFF
TRBV6-5,TRBJ2-3,CASSYRRGGRTQYF
TRBV19,TRBJ1-2,CASSIRTGNYGYTF
TRBV5-6,TRBJ2-2,CASRMKGATGELFF
TRBV5-6,TRBJ1-5,CASNRWGEIKPQHF
TRBV10-2,TRBJ1-5,CASSSTGGPYSNQPQHF
TRBV7-9,TRBJ2-7,CASSYRTGGEENEQYF
TRBV6-1,TRBJ2-7,CASSEQGQRKYEQYF
TRBV10-3,TRBJ2-5,CAISGGLNRGLETQYF
TRBV3-1/TRBV3-2,TRBJ1-6,CASSPFGGGVDSPLHF
TRBV7-3,TRBJ1-1,CASSLLGGLNTEAFF
TRBV12-3/TRBV12-4,TRBJ1-2,CASTDQGFGYTF
TRBV5-1,TRBJ1-1,CASSLEQTEAFF
TRBV6-2/TRBV6-3,TRBJ2-7,CASSKPQGLSYEQYF
TRBV7-5,TRBJ2-7,CARSWGGESYEQYF
TRBV6-5,TRBJ2-3,CASSSGGESTDTQYF
TRBV11-1,TRBJ1-2,CASSLLQGNGYTF
TRBV3-1/TRBV3-2,TRBJ1-4,CASSQAGPGGSEKLFF
TRBV19,TRBJ1-5,CASIGTGGISNQPQHF